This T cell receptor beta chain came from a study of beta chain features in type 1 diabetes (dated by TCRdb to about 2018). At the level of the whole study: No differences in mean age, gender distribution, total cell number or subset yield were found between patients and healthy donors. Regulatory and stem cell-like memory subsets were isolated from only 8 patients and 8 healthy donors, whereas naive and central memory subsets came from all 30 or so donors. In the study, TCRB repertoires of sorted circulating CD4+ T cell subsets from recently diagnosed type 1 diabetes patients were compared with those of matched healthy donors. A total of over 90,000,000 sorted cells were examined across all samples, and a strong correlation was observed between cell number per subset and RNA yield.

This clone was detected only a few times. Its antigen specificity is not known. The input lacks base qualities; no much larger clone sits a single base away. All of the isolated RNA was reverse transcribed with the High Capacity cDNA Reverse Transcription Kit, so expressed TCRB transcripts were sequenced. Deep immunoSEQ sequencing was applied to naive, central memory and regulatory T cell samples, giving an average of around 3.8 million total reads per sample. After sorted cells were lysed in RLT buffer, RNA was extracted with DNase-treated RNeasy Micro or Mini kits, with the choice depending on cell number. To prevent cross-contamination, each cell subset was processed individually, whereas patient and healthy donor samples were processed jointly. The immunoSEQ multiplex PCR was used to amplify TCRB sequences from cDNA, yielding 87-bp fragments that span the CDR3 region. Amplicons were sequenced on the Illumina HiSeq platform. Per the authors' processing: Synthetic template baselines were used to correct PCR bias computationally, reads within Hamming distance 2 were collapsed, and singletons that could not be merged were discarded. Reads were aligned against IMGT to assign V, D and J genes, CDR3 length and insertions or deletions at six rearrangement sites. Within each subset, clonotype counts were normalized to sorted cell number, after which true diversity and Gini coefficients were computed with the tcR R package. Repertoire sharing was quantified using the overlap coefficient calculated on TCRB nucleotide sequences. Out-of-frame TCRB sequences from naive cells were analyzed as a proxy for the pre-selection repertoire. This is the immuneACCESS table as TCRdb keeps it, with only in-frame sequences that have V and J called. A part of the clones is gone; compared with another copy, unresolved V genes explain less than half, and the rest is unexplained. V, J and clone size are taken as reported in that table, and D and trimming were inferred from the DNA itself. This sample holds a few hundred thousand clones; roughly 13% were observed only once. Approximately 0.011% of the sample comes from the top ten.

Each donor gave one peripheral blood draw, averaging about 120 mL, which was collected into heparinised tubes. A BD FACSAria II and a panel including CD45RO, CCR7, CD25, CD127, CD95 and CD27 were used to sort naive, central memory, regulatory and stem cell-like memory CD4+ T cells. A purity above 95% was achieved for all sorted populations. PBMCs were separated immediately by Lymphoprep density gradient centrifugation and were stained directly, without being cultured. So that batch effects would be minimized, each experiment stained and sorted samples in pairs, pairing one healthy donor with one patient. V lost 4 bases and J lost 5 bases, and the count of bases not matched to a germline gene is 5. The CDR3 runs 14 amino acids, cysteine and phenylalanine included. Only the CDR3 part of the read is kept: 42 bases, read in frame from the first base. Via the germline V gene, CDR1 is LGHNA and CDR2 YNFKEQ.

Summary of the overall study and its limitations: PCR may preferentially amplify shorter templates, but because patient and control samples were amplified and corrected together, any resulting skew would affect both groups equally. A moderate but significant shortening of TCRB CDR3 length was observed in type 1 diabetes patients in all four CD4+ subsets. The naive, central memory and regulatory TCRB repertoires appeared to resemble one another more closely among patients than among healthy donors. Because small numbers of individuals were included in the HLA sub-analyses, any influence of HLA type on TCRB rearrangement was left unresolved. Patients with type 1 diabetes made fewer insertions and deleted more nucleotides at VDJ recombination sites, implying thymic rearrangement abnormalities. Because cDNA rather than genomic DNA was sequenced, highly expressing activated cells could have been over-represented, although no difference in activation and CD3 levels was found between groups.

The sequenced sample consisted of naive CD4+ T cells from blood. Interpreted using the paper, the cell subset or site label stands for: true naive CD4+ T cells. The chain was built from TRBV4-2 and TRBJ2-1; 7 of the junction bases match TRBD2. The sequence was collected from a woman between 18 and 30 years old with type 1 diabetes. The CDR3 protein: CASSPTSAHNEQFF. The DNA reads TGTGCCAGCAGCCCAACTAGCGCCCACAATGAGCAGTTCTTC.